This T cell receptor beta chain was retrieved from a study of cytomegalovirus exposure and HLA in healthy donors. Germline assignment: CDR1 MNHNY and CDR2 SVGAGI (reference sequence). The germline V and J ends were trimmed by 0 bases and 0 bases, with 9 bases remaining between them. The CDR3 totals 15 residues. Note on this clone: Antigen: not known.

The study, taken as a whole, reports: Donor immune exposure was known only as CMV serostatus. An observed cluster of highly shared sequence variants was recorded as a likely sequencing artifact.

Although they were nominally healthy when sampled, donors likely had unrecorded immune exposures. The PCR had 60 Vbeta and 13 Jbeta primers. This table comes from immunoSEQ multiplex PCR, and its TCRdb copy is limited to in-frame clones, with some not included. This table lists about 67,000 clones. The V gene is TRBV6-6, the J gene TRBJ2-7; D might be TRBD1 (5 bases). Sequenced input: PBMCs. This TCR was sampled from a woman aged 40 to 50 in good health and CMV-seropositive. The DNA for the CDR3 is TGTGCCAGCAGTTACTCGGGGCCGAGCTCCTACGAGCAGTACTTC. Protein product: CASSYSGPSSYEQYF.